This is a list of T cell receptor beta chains from one sample in a study of cytomegalovirus exposure and HLA in healthy donors. Sequencing used immunoSEQ multiplex PCR; TCRdb keeps in-frame clones, though not all of them. The table lists roughly 200,000 clones, around 74% of them singletons, with roughly 1.5% in the top ten. Sequenced sample: PBMCs. Source of these receptors: a girl between 5 and 17 years old in good health and CMV-seropositive. The CDR3 runs from the conserved cysteine through the conserved F or W. Each record gives: V gene, clone size, J gene, D gene, CDR3 DNA, CDR3 protein. D genes are given only for firm matches. Part of the rows lack a size; the others show once, few, many or a class for expanded clones.

TRBV5-1	NA	TRBJ2-3	NA	TGCGCCAGCAGCTTGGGGGCTAGCGAGGATACGCAGTATTTT	CASSLGASEDTQYF
TRBV25-1	NA	TRBJ2-7	TRBD2	TGTGCCAGCAGTTCTGGGGAAGGACTAGAAGAGCAGTACTTC	CASSSGEGLEEQYF
TRBV14	NA	TRBJ2-3	TRBD2	TGTGCCAGCAGCCCTCGGACTAGCGGGGGGGAGAGAGATACGCAGTATTTT	CASSPRTSGGERDTQYF
TRBV30	few	TRBJ2-7	NA	TGTGCCTGGAGTGTACGGAGCTACGAGCAGTACTTC	CAWSVRSYEQYF
TRBV10-3	NA	TRBJ2-3	NA	TGTGCCATCAGTGAGTCGAAGGGGACAGATACGCAGTATTTT	CAISESKGTDTQYF
TRBV9	few	TRBJ1-2	NA	TGTGCCAGCAGCGTAGATATCAACTATGGCTACACCTTC	CASSVDINYGYTF
TRBV28	NA	TRBJ2-5	TRBD1	TGTGCCAGCAGTGACCGGGACAGTCAAGAGACCCAGTACTTC	CASSDRDSQETQYF
TRBV5-1	NA	TRBJ2-1	NA	TGCGCCACAGGATTGGACTACAATGAGCAGTTCTTC	CATGLDYNEQFF
TRBV4-1	NA	TRBJ2-7	NA	TGCGCCAGCAGCCATCAAGGGGCAGACGAGCAGTACTTC	CASSHQGADEQYF
TRBV6-6	NA	TRBJ1-5	NA	TGTGCCAGCTGGGACACCGATAGCAATCAGCCCCAGCATTTT	CASWDTDSNQPQHF
TRBV5-4	once	TRBJ2-3	TRBD2	TGTGCCAGCAGCTTGGTTGGACTAGCGGGGGGGCGGGCAGTAGATACGCAGTATTTT	CASSLVGLAGGRAVDTQYF
TRBV4-3	few	TRBJ2-6	NA	TGCGCCAGCAGCCAAGAACCACGGGTCTCTGGGGCCAACGTCCTGACTTTC	CASSQEPRVSGANVLTF
TRBV4-2	few	TRBJ2-2	TRBD2	TGTGCCAGCTCTAGCGGGGACACCGGGGAGCTGTTTTTT	CASSSGDTGELFF
TRBV2	NA	TRBJ2-5	NA	TGTGCCAGCACTCGGGACTGGCAAGAGACCCAGTACTTC	CASTRDWQETQYF
TRBV7-2	NA	TRBJ2-7	TRBD1	TGTGCCAGCAGCTTGGACAGGGGAACGAACGAGCAGTACTTC	CASSLDRGTNEQYF
TRBV5-1	NA	TRBJ2-1	NA	TGCGCCAGCAGCGGCTCAGGGGGAGGTTACAATGAGCAGTTCTTC	CASSGSGGGYNEQFF
TRBV5-1	NA	TRBJ2-7	TRBD1	TGCGCCAGCAGCCCCGGGACAGGGGGTCTCGAGCAGTACTTC	CASSPGTGGLEQYF
TRBV5-1	NA	TRBJ1-1	NA	TGCGCCAGCAGCCCGGCGGGGGGTTACACTGAAGCTTTCTTT	CASSPAGGYTEAFF
TRBV4-3	NA	TRBJ2-7	NA	TGCGCCAGCAGCCAAACTACCGGGGGACCCTACGAGCAGTACTTC	CASSQTTGGPYEQYF
TRBV5-5	NA	TRBJ2-2	NA	TGTGCCAGCAGCTTAGTCCAGGGCAGGGAGCTGTTTTTT	CASSLVQGRELFF
TRBV15	NA	TRBJ2-7	NA	TGTGCCACCAGCAGAGATCTAGTGACAGGCTCTACTCCCTACGAGCAGTACTTC	CATSRDLVTGSTPYEQYF
TRBV4-1	few	TRBJ2-3	TRBD2	TGCGCCAGCAGCCAAGCGGGAGGGGGGACAGATACGCAGTATTTT	CASSQAGGGTDTQYF
TRBV27	NA	TRBJ2-7	TRBD1	TGTGCCAGCAGTGTCCTGCCGGGACAGGGATACCACGAGCAGTACTTC	CASSVLPGQGYHEQYF
TRBV10-3	once	TRBJ2-1	TRBD1	TGTGCCATCAGTGAAGGGCAGGGGGCGGGTAATGAGCAGTTCTTC	CAISEGQGAGNEQFF
TRBV4-1	few	TRBJ2-5	NA	TGCGCCAGCAGCCCTACTGGGCTAGCGAGAGAGACCCAGTACTTC	CASSPTGLARETQYF
TRBV6-5	NA	TRBJ1-6	NA	TGTGCCAGCAGTTACTCCGCCCGGGGAGGATCACCCCTCCACTTT	CASSYSARGGSPLHF
TRBV6-1	NA	TRBJ2-1	TRBD2	TGTGCCAGCAGTGAAGTGTGGATTAGCGGGGGGGGTGAGCAGTTCTTC	CASSEVWISGGGEQFF
TRBV13	NA	TRBJ2-7	TRBD1	TGTGCCAGCAGTTCCCCCCAAACCGGGACAGCTTCCTACGAGCAGTACTTC	CASSSPQTGTASYEQYF
TRBV4-2	few	TRBJ2-5	NA	TGTGCCAGCTCGCAAGGGGTCCCAGGACAAGAGACCCAGTACTTC	CASSQGVPGQETQYF
TRBV7-9	NA	TRBJ1-4	NA	TGTGCCAGCAGCTCCACGACTGGTACGAATGAAAAACTGTTTTTT	CASSSTTGTNEKLFF